The clone carrying this TCR beta chain was seen a handful of times. The data were taken from a study of blood T cell repertoires in COVID-19. The overall study: The cDNA or gDNA used as material had been derived from T cells, B-cell-depleted T cells, or PBMCs.

J lost 7 bases, V lost 4 bases, and 7 bases had no gene match. This CDR3 has 14 residues. In germline, CDR1 is SGHRS, CDR2 YFSETQ. Per the original methods: For nucleated cells, counts were estimated from reference gene primer amplification. TCRdb's copy holds only in-frame clones and misses some; the assay was immunoSEQ multiplex PCR. The V and J calls and clone size come from that table; D and trimming were worked out from the DNA. The sample lists 210,000 or so clones, about four fifths seen once, with 4% to 6% in the top ten. The TCR was taken from a woman in her sixties or seventies with active or convalescent COVID-19. The chain employs TRBV5-1 and TRBJ1-5, with 8 bases fitting TRBD1. The sample taken for sequencing was peripheral blood. CDR3: CASSPQGAGQPQHF. In DNA form, the CDR3 reads TGCGCCAGCAGCCCCCAGGGGGCGGGACAGCCCCAGCATTTT.